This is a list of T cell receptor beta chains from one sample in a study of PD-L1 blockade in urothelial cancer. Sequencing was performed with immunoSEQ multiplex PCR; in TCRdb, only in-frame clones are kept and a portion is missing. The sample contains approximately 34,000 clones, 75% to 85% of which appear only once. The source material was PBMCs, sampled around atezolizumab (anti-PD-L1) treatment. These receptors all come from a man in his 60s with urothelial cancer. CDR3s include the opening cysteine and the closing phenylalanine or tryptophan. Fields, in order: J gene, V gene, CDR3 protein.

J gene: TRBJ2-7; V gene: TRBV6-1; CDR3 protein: CASSELSYEQYF
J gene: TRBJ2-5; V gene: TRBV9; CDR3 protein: CASSAGDGTALPQETQYF
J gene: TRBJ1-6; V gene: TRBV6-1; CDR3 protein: CASSEPQQASARINSPLHF
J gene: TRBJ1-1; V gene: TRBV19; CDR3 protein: CATHPTGYTEAFF
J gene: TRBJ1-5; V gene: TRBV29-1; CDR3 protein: CSVETGGGQPQHF
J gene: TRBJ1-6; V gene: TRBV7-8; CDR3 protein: CASSSPGQAYNSPLHF
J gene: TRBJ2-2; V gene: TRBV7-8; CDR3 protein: CASSRGGTNTGELFF
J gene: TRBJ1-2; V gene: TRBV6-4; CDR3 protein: CASSDGGEANGYTF
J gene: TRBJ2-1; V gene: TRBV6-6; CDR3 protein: CASRERYRLDNEQFF
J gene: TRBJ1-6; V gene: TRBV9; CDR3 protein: CASSVAPGRDSPLHF
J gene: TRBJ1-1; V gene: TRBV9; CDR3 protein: CASSRTGVGTEAFF